This is a list of T cell receptor beta chains from one sample in a study of T-cell reconstitution after alpha-beta-depleted transplantation in children. TCRdb itself ran the PCR reads through MiXCR, one entry per CDR3 protein. This table has 780,000 or so distinct CDR3 sequences, roughly 16% appearing once. Sequenced material: PBMCs, mostly from graft donor cells, taken 360 days after TCRalphabeta/CD19-depleted stem cell transplant. The receptors come from a male patient younger than 18 who had a stem cell transplant for acute lymphoblastic leukemia, so the T cells may come from the graft donor. CDR3s leave out the opening cysteine and the closing phenylalanine or tryptophan. D genes are given only for firm matches.

>TRBJ1-4|TRBV12-3/TRBV12-4|NA
ASSPWMGANEKLF
>TRBJ2-5|TRBV6-6|NA
ASRTLTVETQY
>TRBJ2-1|TRBV4-1|TRBD2
ASSHELAGVRYEQF
>TRBJ1-3|TRBV6-5|NA
ASSYGLGNTIY
>TRBJ2-1|TRBV5-1|TRBD2
ASSSAVWRLAVYYNEQF
>TRBJ2-1|TRBV5-1|TRBD2
ASSDPSGSPDEQF
>TRBJ2-7|TRBV28|NA
ASTRSGYEQY
>TRBJ1-4|TRBV11-2|NA
ASSSGTADNEKLF
>TRBJ2-1|TRBV12-3/TRBV12-4|NA
ASSRNSGSGNEQF
>TRBJ1-2|TRBV14|TRBD1
ASSQERGTAFYGYT
>TRBJ2-3|TRBV24-1|TRBD1
ATSESGTGPTDTQY
>TRBJ2-3|TRBV2|TRBD2
ASMEAGVTVGADTQY
>TRBJ2-3|TRBV27|NA
ASSLLASTDTQY
>TRBJ2-1|TRBV5-1|TRBD2
ASSLEAQSGRSGYNEQF
>TRBJ2-3|TRBV11-2|TRBD2
ASRPRLAGAPQSDTQY
>TRBJ2-1|TRBV11-2|TRBD1
ASSPLTGDNEQF
>TRBJ2-5|TRBV10-3|TRBD1
ATETGPETQY
>TRBJ2-7|TRBV6-6|NA
ASSSSGFEQY
>TRBJ2-1|TRBV6-2/TRBV6-3|TRBD2
ASSYPRTSGRTGEQF
>TRBJ2-5|TRBV21-1|NA
ASSKVQGRTQY
>TRBJ2-3|TRBV5-6|TRBD2
ASSGDPGGPKDTQY
>TRBJ2-3|TRBV7-8|NA
ASSVKPNTQY
>TRBJ2-7|TRBV7-6|NA
ASSLAFGMEAYEQY
>TRBJ2-1|TRBV3-1|NA
ASSQAAHNEQF
>TRBJ1-4|TRBV5-1|NA
ASSLEGSGTAEKLF
>TRBJ1-5|TRBV27|NA
ASSSGRNQPQH
>TRBJ1-1|TRBV20-1|TRBD1
SARARGQSKARNTEAF
>TRBJ2-5|TRBV7-6|TRBD2
AYWTSGRETQY
>TRBJ2-6|TRBV5-5|NA
ASSLGPFQFGANVLT
>TRBJ1-1|TRBV6-6|NA
ASSSTGLGNTEAF
>TRBJ1-2|TRBV6-5|NA
ASHRAYANYGYT
>TRBJ2-1|TRBV5-1|TRBD2
ASSLGSGRSSYNEQF
>TRBJ1-5|TRBV4-1|NA
ASSLGPGGHQPQH
>TRBJ2-7|TRBV12-3/TRBV12-4|TRBD1
ASSRDRSYEQY
>TRBJ1-6|TRBV29-1|NA
SVARGANSPLH
>TRBJ1-6|TRBV5-1|TRBD1
ASRDRSFGVEDSPLH
>TRBJ2-7|TRBV12-3/TRBV12-4|TRBD1
ASSPPRDRTYEQY
>TRBJ2-3|TRBV20-1|NA
SAYVPGASTDTQY
>TRBJ2-1|TRBV5-1|TRBD2
ASSLKAGGGNEQF
>TRBJ2-1|TRBV6-1|NA
ASGPTLSYNEQF
>TRBJ1-1|TRBV2|NA
ASSEAPRQRDTEAF
>TRBJ2-1|TRBV19|TRBD2
ASSIPGLANAEQF
>TRBJ2-1|TRBV7-8|TRBD2
ASSVKGLGEGLSSYNEQF
>TRBJ1-1|TRBV5-1|NA
ASSFSWSGATEAF
>TRBJ2-2|TRBV7-2|TRBD2
ASSLGLLAGYTGELF
>TRBJ2-1|TRBV15|NA
ATEPDGDNEQF
>TRBJ2-1|TRBV5-1|TRBD2
ASSLLGLAVNEQF
>TRBJ2-3|TRBV6-5|TRBD2
ASSYEGLAVDTQY
>TRBJ2-7|TRBV11-1|TRBD2
ASSSPGLAGLEAYEQY
>TRBJ1-1|TRBV15|NA
ATSRDTLNTEAF
>TRBJ2-5|TRBV7-3|TRBD1
ASSSTGGPQETQY
>TRBJ2-7|TRBV5-1|NA
ASSSGGRGVYEQY
>TRBJ2-3|TRBV7-9|NA
ASSLVGRAQY
>TRBJ2-4|TRBV7-9|TRBD1
ASSRQGKRENIQY
>TRBJ1-5|TRBV29-1|NA
SVAGINQPQH
>TRBJ2-7|TRBV12-3/TRBV12-4|NA
ASSFSFPSYEQY
>TRBJ2-4|TRBV5-1|TRBD1
ASRGQGTNIQY
>TRBJ2-3|TRBV18|TRBD1
ASSPILTGGTDTQY
>TRBJ2-1|TRBV27|NA
ASSLSGASPNYNEQF
>TRBJ2-5|TRBV5-1|TRBD1
ASSNGQGYRGSETQY